Each of the 3 T cell receptor beta chains below was sequenced from the same sample in a study of T cells in Graves' hyperthyroidism and ophthalmopathy (dated by TCRdb to about 2019). The method behind the library was multiplex PCR. The data were produced on an Illumina HiSeq 2000. Amplification of TCR beta CDR3 regions was carried out from RNA transcripts. The TCR CDR3 was subjected to a first round of RT-PCR using the HTBI primer set and the Qiagen OneStep RT-PCR kit. TCRdb reanalyzed the raw reads on its own, using fastp at Q25 for trimming and MiXCR for clone calling, and kept in-frame beta chains. Identical CDR3 protein sequences are pooled into one entry, listed with their most common genes and DNA. The sample table lists about 52,000 distinct CDR3 sequences, about half of them with a count of one. Of the sample, about 9% is held by the ten largest clones. Sequencing input: blood. The receptors derive from a woman aged 45-60 years with Graves' ophthalmopathy.

The chain has TRBV20-1 and TRBJ2-7; possible D gene TRBD1, 6 bases. CDR3 length equals 13 residues. Between the trimmed V and J ends, which lost 3 bases and 1 base, there was a span of 10 bases. Germline V gene lookup returns CDR1 DFQATT and CDR2 SNEGSKA (reference sequence). The CDR3 DNA reads TGCAGTGCTAGCCCGGACAGATCCTACGAGCAGTACTTC. The encoded protein is CSASPDRSYEQYF.

In its sample, this clonotype was seen many times. V and J are TRBV9 and TRBJ1-1, with TRBD1 matching 7 bases. The CDR3 is 13 residues long. Germline V lookup: CDR1 SGDLS, CDR2 YYNGEE. V gave up 0 bases and J gave up 11 bases; unmatched junction bases: 7. CDR3 sequence (DNA): TGTGCCAGCAGCGTAGGGATCCAGGGGGACGCTTTCTTT. Its translation is CASSVGIQGDAFF. The variable domain in full, with the rest retrieved from reference TRBV9 and TRBJ1-1, is DSGVTQTPKHLITATGQRVTLRCSPRSGDLSVYWYQQSLDQGLQFLIQYYNGEERAKGNILERFSAQQFPDLHSELNLSSLELGDSALYFCASSVGIQGDAFFGQGTRLTVV.

V is TRBV7-3 and J is TRBJ2-7, with D perhaps assigned TRBD1 or TRBD2 (6 bases each). Deletions cut 5 bases from V and 1 base from J, with 12 bases between. Germline lookup yields CDR1 SGHTA and CDR2 FQGTGA. This CDR3 comprises 14 residues. CDR3 coding DNA: TGTGCCAGCAGCCCGGGGGCGGGTTCCTACGAGCAGTACTTC. It yields the protein CASSPGAGSYEQYF. Supplemented by reference TRBV7-3 and TRBJ2-7, the full variable domain reads GAGVSQTPSNKVTEKGKYVELRCDPISGHTALYWYRQSLGQGPEFLIYFQGTGAADDSGLPNDRFFAVRPEGSVSTLKIQRTERGDSAVYLCASSPGAGSYEQYFGPGTRLTVT.